In this sample, the clone carrying this TCR beta chain turned up a few times. Alpha and beta chains were covered, as first-strand cDNA relied on TRAV- and TRBV-specific primers. Both a constant-region primer and a V-primer adapter served to amplify TCRs across 20 to 25 PCR cycles. TCRdb called the reads again in MiXCR, with one record for every CDR3 protein. Among around 13,000 distinct CDR3 sequences, 60% were seen once, and the ten largest hold over 6%. Low-dose radiotherapy, low-dose cyclophosphamide, aspirin, ipilimumab and nivolumab were all given to the donors. The data were obtained in a study of low-dose radiotherapy and immunotherapy resistance in tumors. In the study overall: Cohort 1 was treated with 0.5 Gy per fraction at 2-week intervals, amounting to 6.5 Gy overall. Over 26 weeks, cohort 2 got 1 Gy every two weeks, reaching 13 Gy.

The V end was cut by 2 bases, the J end by 3 bases, with 9 bases between. Germline V gene data show CDR1 as SGHKS and CDR2 as YYEKEE (reference sequence). This CDR3 has 14 amino acids. The gene calls are TRBV5-5 and TRBJ2-1; the D gene could be TRBD1 or TRBD2 (5 bases each). The clonotype comes from a human donor with advanced metastatic prostate, ovarian, gallbladder or colorectal cancer (not recorded which). This table probably holds off-target reads from a library built for another chain. CDR3 amino acids: CASSFGTHYNEQFF. The CDR3 nucleotides read TGTGCCAGCAGCTTTGGGACCCACTACAATGAGCAGTTCTTC. Looking up the rest from reference TRBV5-5 and TRBJ2-1 gives the full variable domain: DAGVTQSPTHLIKTRGQQVTLRCSPISGHKSVSWYQQVLGQGPQFIFQYYEKEERGRGNFPDRFSARQFPNYSSELNVNALLLGDSALYLCASSFGTHYNEQFFGPGTRLTVL.